Sequencing of this TCR beta chain was carried out in a study of shared clonotypes between healthy human individuals. Notes on the study in general: Incomplete sequencing of sorted subsets was indicated by rarefaction despite large depth. Sequencing depth was predicted to influence how clonotypes are shared among donors. Against clonotypes common to all four donors, non-shared ones had lower generation probabilities. Naive CD4 clonotype sharing across a few donors was around 5%.

Naive CD8 cells lacked CD45RO, underwent positive selection for CCR7 and left out terminally differentiated effector memory CD45RA+ cells. Only in-frame clones appear in the TCRdb table, and some are missing; sequencing was by immunoSEQ multiplex PCR. Of approximately 1.9 million clones in the sample, about 93% were seen once. V lost 3 bases to trimming and J lost 7 bases; unmatched junction nucleotides: 9. The CDR3 loop spans 18 amino acids. The V gene's germline CDR1 is MDHEN and CDR2 SYDVKM. Turning to this clone: The target antigen is unknown.

The origin of this receptor is a man aged 18 to 30 in good health. Some clones in this sample may be carry-over from other donors' samples. Specimen: naive CD8+ T cells from PBMCs. The chain carries TRBV28 and TRBJ2-2; 15 positions match TRBD2. The CDR3 nucleotides read TGTGCCAGCAGTTTGGGCGGGACTAGCGGGAGGCGAGACGGGGAGCTGTTTTTT. It specifies CASSLGGTSGRRDGELFF.